The 32 T cell receptor beta chains below were found in one sample sequenced in a study of shared clonotypes between healthy human individuals. The protocol was immunoSEQ multiplex PCR, while the TCRdb copy is restricted to in-frame clones and leaves out a portion. The repertoire includes a few million clones, around 95% of them detected once, and more than 0.1% sits in the top ten. The sequencing sample was made of naive CD4+ T cells sorted from blood. Subset noted: CD45RA+ positively selected. These receptors all stem from a man younger than 35 in good health.

The rearrangement joins TRBV2 to TRBJ1-5, with 8 nucleotides matching TRBD1. Per the germline V gene, CDR1 is SNHLY and CDR2 is FYNNEI. This CDR3 contains 13 residues. CDR3 loop: CADSVDRDQPQHF. Here the CDR3 DNA reads TGTGCAGACTCGGTGGACAGGGATCAGCCCCAGCATTTT. The full variable domain, with the rest looked up from reference TRBV2 and TRBJ1-5, is EPEVTQTPSHQVTQMGQEVILRCVPISNHLYFYWYRQILGQKVEFLVSFYNNEISEKSEIFDDQFSVERPDGSNFTLKIRSTKLEDSAMYFCADSVDRDQPQHFGDGTRLSIL.

The chain carries TRBV5-4 and TRBJ1-1; D may be TRBD1 (5 bases). The CDR3 consists of 16 residues. V was trimmed by 0 bases and J by 0 bases, leaving 12 bases between them. The germline V gene has CDR1 SGHNT and CDR2 YYREEE (reference sequence). The CDR3 is CASSLGPGTMNTEAFF. DNA of the CDR3: TGTGCCAGCAGCTTGGGTCCAGGGACTATGAACACTGAAGCTTTCTTT.

The chain carries TRBV5-6 and TRBJ2-7, with a weak D call TRBD1 (6 bases). Trimming cost V 4 bases and J 4 bases, with 18 bases left between them. Looked up from germline, CDR1 is SGHDT and CDR2 is YYEEEE. The CDR3 has 15 amino acids. Written as DNA, the CDR3 is TGTGCCAGCAGCCTGGAAAGGGGGAGCTTTTACGAGCAGTACTTC. The encoded protein is CASSLERGSFYEQYF.

Only one count was recorded for this clone. CDR3 sequence (DNA): TGTGCCAGCAGCCCCCGCACATGGTTCTCTGGGGCCAACGTCCTGACTTTC. It is translated as CASSPRTWFSGANVLTF. V gene TRBV11-2 combines with J gene TRBJ2-6; D remains ambiguous. The germline V and J ends were trimmed by 5 bases and 0 bases, with 14 bases remaining between them. Germline V gives CDR1 SGHAT, CDR2 FQNNGV. The CDR3 covers 17 residues.

The chain joins TRBV7-8 to TRBJ2-6; possibly TRBD1 for D (6 bases). The V and J ends lost 2 bases and 4 bases respectively, with 9 bases between them. This CDR3 region has 15 residues. Germline V gene data show CDR1 as SGHVS and CDR2 as FQNEAQ. CDR3 in amino acids: CASSLNRDGANVLTF. The CDR3 DNA reads TGTGCCAGCAGCTTAAACAGGGACGGGGCCAACGTCCTGACTTTC.

Remarks on this clone: Other DNA sequences from this sample encode an identical CDR3 as well. The chain has TRBV5-1 and TRBJ2-2; 10 nucleotides line up with TRBD1. This CDR3 has 14 amino acids. CDR1 SGHRS and CDR2 YFSETQ come from the germline V gene. After removal of 3 bases from V and 6 bases from J, the junction contained 2 bases not matched to a gene. The CDR3 loop reads CASSSGQGAGELFF. The CDR3 coding sequence is TGCGCCAGCAGCTCCGGACAGGGGGCCGGGGAGCTGTTTTTT.

The chain employs TRBV9 and TRBJ1-6, with a tentative D call TRBD1 (5 bases). Germline CDR1 reads SGDLS; CDR2 reads YYNGEE. V was clipped by 0 bases and J by 6 bases, with 10 bases between them. This CDR3 comprises 15 residues. In DNA form, the CDR3 reads TGTGCCAGCAGCGTAGGAGAGGGGCCTAATTCACCCCTCCACTTT. Protein sequence: CASSVGEGPNSPLHF.

The chain combines TRBV6-5 with TRBJ2-2; D is ambiguous. V lost 6 bases and J lost 5, with 10 bases in between. The CDR3 covers 13 residues. Germline V lookup: CDR1 MNHEY, CDR2 SVGAGI. This CDR3 is CASSSSTTGELFF. CDR3 DNA: TGTGCCAGCAGCAGTTCCACGACCGGGGAGCTGTTTTTT.

The CDR3 DNA sequence: TGTGCCATCAGTGGGGGACCGCTGAACACTGAAGCTTTCTTT. This translates into CAISGGPLNTEAFF. The V call is TRBV10-3, the J call TRBJ1-1; D might be TRBD1 (5 bases). Between the trimmed V and J ends, which lost 4 bases and 0 bases, there was a span of 9 bases. CDR1 is ENHRY, CDR2 SYGVKD, per germline. The CDR3 spans 14 residues.

Details on this clone: Other DNA sequences in this sample translate to the same CDR3. The rearrangement uses TRBV5-6 and TRBJ2-7; no reliable D call. This CDR3 is built from 13 residues. The V gene lost 8 bases and the J gene lost 1 base, with 13 bases spanning the gap. In germline, CDR1 is SGHDT, CDR2 YYEEEE. CDR3 amino acids: CASSQTRSYEQYF. The CDR3 DNA reads TGTGCCAGTAGCCAAACAAGATCCTACGAGCAGTACTTC.

On this clone: Additional DNA sequences in this sample encode the identical CDR3. This chain uses TRBV7-9 with TRBJ1-3; D possibly corresponds to TRBD1 (5 bases). V lost 5 bases to trimming and J lost 4 bases, with 12 bases between them. CDR1 and CDR2 (germline): SEHNR, FQNEAQ (reference sequence). The CDR3 has 14 amino acids. The CDR3 is CASSPPAGGNTIYF. DNA for the CDR3: TGTGCCAGCAGCCCACCGGCAGGGGGAAACACCATATATTTT.

There are a few counts of this clone. The genes are TRBV6-5 and TRBJ2-3; D may be TRBD1 or TRBD2 (5 bases each). Trimming shortened V by 6 bases and J by 0 bases, and 10 bases separated the two germline ends. This CDR3 spans 14 amino acids. CDR1 and CDR2 (germline): MNHEY, SVGAGI. The CDR3 coding sequence is TGTGCCAGCAGCGCCCGGGACAGCACAGATACGCAGTATTTT. As protein: CASSARDSTDTQYF.

The chain uses TRBV5-1 and TRBJ2-5; unclear D gene. This CDR3 is built from 16 residues. The V end was cut by 4 bases, the J end by 1 base, with 17 bases between. CDR1 and CDR2 from the germline V gene are SGHRS and YFSETQ. CDR3 in amino acids: CASSPPDGIGQETQYF. The CDR3 DNA reads as TGCGCCAGCAGCCCCCCGGACGGAATAGGCCAAGAGACCCAGTACTTC. Using reference TRBV5-1 and TRBJ2-5 for the parts outside the CDR3, the full variable domain is KAGVTQTPRYLIKTRGQQVTLSCSPISGHRSVSWYQQTPGQGLQFLFEYFSETQRNKGNFPGRFSGRQFSNSRSEMNVSTLELGDSALYLCASSPPDGIGQETQYFGPGTRLLVL.

The CDR3 nucleotides are TGTGCCAGCTCACCAACGGGAGGGCCCTACAATGAGCAGTTCTTC. Translating it yields CASSPTGGPYNEQFF. The chain carries TRBV18 and TRBJ2-1, with 8 bases lining up with TRBD2. V dropped 2 bases and J dropped 2; count of bases not matched to a gene: 2. The CDR3 covers 15 residues. CDR1 and CDR2 (germline): KGHSH, LQKENI.

V and J are TRBV6-1 and TRBJ1-2; D unclear. Germline V CDR1 and CDR2: MNHNS, SASEGT. Trimming took off 1 base at V and 5 bases at J, with 14 bases between the two ends. The CDR3 is made up of 15 amino acids. For the CDR3, the DNA is TGTGCCAGCAGTGAAGGGGTTTGGGTTCAGTATGGCTACACCTTC. Amino acid sequence: CASSEGVWVQYGYTF.

In its sample, this clone was seen once. V and J are TRBV2 and TRBJ1-2; 10 nucleotides agree with TRBD1. V lost 2 bases and J lost 5; bases outside the gene matches: 14. This CDR3 is built from 18 residues. Germline V lookup: CDR1 SNHLY, CDR2 FYNNEI. As DNA, the CDR3 is TGTGCCAGCAGTGAATCGGCCTTGGGCTGGACAGGGGGTTATGGCTACACCTTC. This sequence encodes CASSESALGWTGGYGYTF.

The chain joins TRBV19 to TRBJ2-7; D gene ambiguous. Germline loops: CDR1 LNHDA, CDR2 SQIVND (reference sequence). V lost 8 bases, J lost 4 bases, and 15 bases lay in between. The CDR3 contains 13 residues. CDR3 loop: CASSGQGLYEQYF. For the CDR3, the DNA is TGTGCCAGTTCCGGGCAAGGGCTTTACGAGCAGTACTTC.

This chain connects TRBV14 to TRBJ2-3; D ambiguous. Trimming stripped 2 bases from V and 0 bases from J, with 12 bases between. Germline V gives CDR1 SGHDN, CDR2 FVKESK. This CDR3 comprises 16 residues. The CDR3 protein is CASSQPGGFSTDTQYF. CDR3 bases: TGTGCCAGCAGCCAACCGGGCGGCTTCAGCACAGATACGCAGTATTTT.

The CDR3 nucleotides read TGTGCCAGCAGCTTAGGGGTCCCGGGACTAGTCCCCGATACGCAGTATTTT. Protein product: CASSLGVPGLVPDTQYF. The rearrangement links TRBV11-2 to TRBJ2-3; 8 positions agree with TRBD2. This CDR3 is built from 17 residues. With V trimmed by 1 base and J by 6 bases, 12 bases remained unmatched. The germline gives CDR1 SGHAT, CDR2 FQNNGV.

About this clone: The sample contains more than one DNA sequence encoding this CDR3. The chain couples TRBV29-1 to TRBJ2-3, with 7 bases identical to TRBD1. Trimming took 6 bases from V and 1 from J; bases not matched to a gene: 1. Per the germline V gene, CDR1 is SQVTM and CDR2 is ANQGSEA. The CDR3 spans 12 residues. In DNA form, the CDR3 reads TGCAGCGTCGACAGGGGCACAGATACGCAGTATTTT. It encodes CSVDRGTDTQYF.

The V call is TRBV6-1, the J call TRBJ2-5; 9 nucleotides align to TRBD1. The CDR3 sequence is 15 residues long. Germline V gene sequence: CDR1 MNHNS, CDR2 SASEGT. With 4 bases clipped from V and 9 bases from J, the junction kept 12 bases outside the gene matches. DNA of the CDR3: TGTGCCAGCAGTGGGTGGACAGGGGCGCGCAGGGCCCAGTACTTC. Translating gives CASSGWTGARRAQYF.

The chain links TRBV10-3 to TRBJ2-7; D remains ambiguous. This CDR3 is built from 15 residues. Trimming removed 0 bases from V and 0 bases from J, with 9 bases in between. The germline CDR1 and CDR2 sequences are ENHRY and SYGVKD. The CDR3 sequence is CAISESGLSSYEQYF. The CDR3, as DNA: TGTGCCATCAGTGAGTCCGGTCTTAGCTCCTACGAGCAGTACTTC.

The chain has TRBV10-2 and TRBJ2-2, with 8 bases identical to TRBD1. The CDR3 runs to 17 residues. CDR1 WSHSY and CDR2 SAAADI come from the germline V gene. J was trimmed by 3 bases and V by 6 bases; bases with no gene match: 12. CDR3 DNA sequence: TGCGCCAGCAGAAACACGGACAGGGCGGGGTACACCGGGGAGCTGTTTTTT. Protein product: CASRNTDRAGYTGELFF.

The V and J genes are TRBV2 and TRBJ2-7; D possibly corresponds to TRBD2 (6 bases). V was pared by 4 bases and J by 4 bases, with 20 bases between. This CDR3 region has 16 residues. Germline-derived CDR1 and CDR2 are SNHLY and FYNNEI. CDR3 bases: TGTGCCAGCAGTGTTGGTCTTCTGCTAGCGAGTTACGAGCAGTACTTC. Its protein product is CASSVGLLLASYEQYF.

The gene calls are TRBV5-1 and TRBJ1-4, with 12 bases fitting TRBD1. Trimming took 3 bases from V and 8 from J; bases not matched to a gene: 8. This CDR3 contains 16 residues. Germline loops: CDR1 SGHRS, CDR2 YFSETQ. This chain's CDR3 is CASSSGQGARAEKLFF. CDR3 DNA: TGCGCCAGCAGCTCGGGACAGGGGGCGAGGGCGGAAAAACTGTTTTTT.

The V and J genes are TRBV18 and TRBJ2-1; D unresolved. Trimming left V 4 bases short and J 5 bases short, with 6 bases between. The CDR3 has 12 amino acids. Germline CDR1 KGHSH, CDR2 LQKENI. The chain's CDR3 is CASSLPNNEQFF. The CDR3 nucleotides are TGTGCCAGCTCACTCCCTAACAATGAGCAGTTCTTC.

As to this clone: The same CDR3 arises from other DNA sequences in this sample as well. The chain couples TRBV5-4 to TRBJ2-2, with 11 bases matching TRBD1. The V gene's germline CDR1 is SGHNT and CDR2 YYREEE (reference sequence). Trimming took 4 bases from V and 5 from J; bases not matched to a gene: 4. The CDR3 has 15 residues. The CDR3 is CASSRTGGNTGELFF. The CDR3 coding sequence is TGTGCCAGCAGCCGGACAGGGGGCAATACCGGGGAGCTGTTTTTT.

The chain recombines TRBV7-9 with TRBJ1-4, with TRBD1 matching 7 bases. Germline V gene sequence: CDR1 SEHNR, CDR2 FQNEAQ (reference sequence). The CDR3 runs to 16 residues. After removal of 3 bases from V and 4 bases from J, the junction contained 8 bases not matched to a gene. The CDR3 region is CASSFAGTAFNEKLFF. The DNA of the CDR3 is TGTGCCAGCAGCTTCGCCGGGACAGCATTTAATGAAAAACTGTTTTTT.

The chain recombines TRBV28 with TRBJ2-2; 7 nucleotides line up with TRBD1. The junction had 8 bases not matched to a gene; V was cut back by 4 bases and J by 6 bases. CDR3 length: 15 amino acids. From germline, CDR1 is MDHEN and CDR2 SYDVKM. The chain's CDR3 is CASSWDDRVAGELFF. CDR3 nucleotides: TGTGCCAGCAGTTGGGATGACAGGGTCGCCGGGGAGCTGTTTTTT.

A remark on this clone: This sample also contains other DNA sequences that code for the same CDR3. The V gene is TRBV5-1, the J gene TRBJ2-5, with D unclear. Germline CDR1 and CDR2: SGHRS and YFSETQ. The CDR3 length is 11 residues. Between the trimmed V and J ends, which lost 0 bases and 5 bases, there was a span of 2 bases. CDR3 bases: TGCGCCAGCAGCTTGGCGGAGACCCAGTACTTC. Its protein product is CASSLAETQYF.

This rearrangement joins TRBV13 to TRBJ2-1; D is undetermined. The V end lost 1 base, the J end lost 6 bases, and 10 bases lay between the germline ends. Germline-derived CDR1 and CDR2 are PRHDT and FYEKMQ (reference sequence). CDR3 length: 14 residues. CDR3 sequence reads: CASSLVPLSNEQFF. CDR3 DNA: TGTGCCAGCAGCTTAGTACCTCTCAGCAATGAGCAGTTCTTC.

CDR3 loop: CSVEEGPGGGTLHF. In nucleotides, the CDR3 is TGCAGCGTTGAAGAAGGCCCCGGGGGGGGGACCCTCCACTTT. The rearrangement links TRBV29-1 to TRBJ1-6, with a tentative D call TRBD1 (5 bases). The germline gives CDR1 SQVTM, CDR2 ANQGSEA. CDR3 size: 14 residues. Trimming removed 0 bases at V and 14 bases at J, with 17 bases between.